The next 18 T cell receptor beta chains were all read from a single sample in a study of T cell responses to AZD1222 COVID-19 vaccine. Method: immunoSEQ multiplex PCR; TCRdb's copy keeps in-frame clones and lacks some. The data contain approximately 100,000 clones, about 92% of them singletons. The specimen was peripheral blood, collected on day 0 of AZD1222 vaccination. The receptor source for this set is an adult in good health.

DNA of the CDR3: TGTGCCAGCAGGGGACTAGCGGGAGTTGACACCGGGGAGCTGTTTTTT. The encoded protein is CASRGLAGVDTGELFF. The V and J genes are TRBV3-1 (or the pseudogene TRBV3-2) and TRBJ2-2; TRBD2 agrees at 14 bases. Germline CDR1 is LGHDT and CDR2 is YNNKEL (reference sequence). V was pared by 6 bases and J by 3 bases, with 3 bases of the junction left unmatched. CDR3 size: 16 residues.

The J gene is TRBJ1-1, the V gene TRBV3-1 (or the pseudogene TRBV3-2), with D perhaps matching TRBD1 (5 bases). Germline CDR1 is LGHDT and CDR2 is YNNKEL (reference sequence). V was trimmed by 0 bases and J by 3 bases, leaving 8 bases between them. The CDR3 sequence is 14 residues long. The CDR3, as DNA: TGTGCCAGCAGCCAAGATATAGGGGACACTGAAGCTTTCTTT. Translated: CASSQDIGDTEAFF.

This clone was seen once. This chain links TRBV18 with TRBJ1-6; D may be TRBD1 (5 bases). Trimming took 2 bases from V and 7 from J, leaving 12 bases between them. CDR1 and CDR2 (germline): KGHSH, LQKENI. This CDR3 comprises 15 residues. This chain's CDR3 is CASSPAGTVNSPLHF. The CDR3 region has the DNA TGTGCCAGCTCACCAGCCGGGACGGTGAATTCACCCCTCCACTTT.

This CDR3 is CASSPQHGYGYTF. The CDR3 DNA follows: TGTGCCAGCAGCCCCCAGCATGGCTATGGCTACACCTTC. The chain recombines TRBV7-3 with TRBJ1-2; D uncertain. The CDR3 spans 13 residues. The V gene lost 5 bases and the J gene lost 4 bases, with 11 bases spanning the gap. Germline V gene sequence: CDR1 SGHTA, CDR2 FQGTGA.

This chain uses TRBV18 with TRBJ1-3, with D unresolved. The CDR3 totals 16 residues. V was shortened by 1 base and J by 0 bases, with 10 bases between the two germline ends. From germline, CDR1 is KGHSH and CDR2 LQKENI. In DNA, the CDR3 is TGTGCCAGCTCACCACGAATAACTAACTCTGGAAACACCATATATTTT. This encodes CASSPRITNSGNTIYF.

The J gene is TRBJ1-1, the V gene TRBV5-4; TRBD1 agrees at 8 bases. Unmatched junction bases numbered 11, after V lost 5 bases and J lost 5 bases. Germline V gives CDR1 SGHNT, CDR2 YYREEE (reference sequence). The CDR3 consists of 15 residues. CDR3 in amino acids: CASRLGTGRETEAFF. DNA of the CDR3: TGTGCCAGCAGACTTGGGACAGGCCGGGAGACTGAAGCTTTCTTT.

The gene calls are TRBV6-5 and TRBJ2-2; D possibly corresponds to TRBD2 (5 bases). CDR1 is MNHEY, CDR2 SVGAGI, per germline. This CDR3 comprises 14 residues. V lost 6 bases and J lost 1, with 9 bases in between. This CDR3 reads CASSRSVNTGELFF. In DNA form, the CDR3 reads TGTGCCAGCAGCCGTAGCGTGAACACCGGGGAGCTGTTTTTT.

The chain joins TRBV18 to TRBJ2-3; D perhaps matches TRBD1 (6 bases). V lost 4 bases and J lost 6, with 14 bases in between. The CDR3 spans 14 residues. CDR1 KGHSH and CDR2 LQKENI come from the germline V gene. The CDR3 loop reads CASSQDSLKDTQYF. CDR3 in DNA: TGTGCCAGCTCACAGGACAGCCTAAAGGATACGCAGTATTTT.

This chain connects TRBV19 to TRBJ1-2; D call uncertain. Trimming left V 5 bases short and J 0 bases short, with 10 bases between. Germline CDR1 LNHDA, CDR2 SQIVND (reference sequence). The CDR3 is 14 residues long. The CDR3 region has the DNA TGTGCCAGTAGTTTTCGAGCAGCTAACTATGGCTACACCTTC. Protein: CASSFRAANYGYTF.

V usage is TRBV23-1 and J usage is TRBJ2-7, with TRBD2 matching 11 bases. TRBV23-1 is identified as an open reading frame with a role that is uncertain. Unmatched junction bases numbered 26, after V lost 8 bases and J lost 2 bases. This CDR3 has 21 amino acids. The CDR3 reads CASRISTSGRGGGLAAYEQYF. CDR3 nucleotide sequence: TGCGCCAGCCGAATCTCCACGTCGGGCCGAGGGGGGGGACTAGCGGCCTACGAGCAGTACTTC.

The chain employs TRBV2 and TRBJ1-2; the D gene is possibly TRBD1 (5 bases). The germline CDR1 and CDR2 sequences are SNHLY and FYNNEI. V lost 6 bases and J 4 bases, leaving 15 bases between the germline ends. The CDR3 is made up of 14 amino acids. The CDR3 DNA reads as TGTGCCAGCAGAGCCCAGACAGTGAGCTATGGCTACACCTTC. Encoded protein: CASRAQTVSYGYTF.

This sequence joins TRBV30 and TRBJ2-1; TRBD1 is a possible D gene (7 bases). V lost 2 bases, J lost 5 bases, and 13 bases lay in between. Germline V gene lookup returns CDR1 GTSNPN and CDR2 SVGIG (reference sequence). This CDR3 spans 14 amino acids. CDR3 protein: CAWSPGGSHNEQFF. The CDR3 DNA sequence: TGTGCCTGGAGTCCAGGGGGGTCGCACAATGAGCAGTTCTTC.

The J gene is TRBJ1-2, the V gene TRBV6-6; D might be TRBD1 (5 bases). The V end lost 7 bases, the J end lost 2 bases, and 14 bases lay between the germline ends. Per the germline V gene, CDR1 is MNHNY and CDR2 is SVGAGI (reference sequence). The CDR3 runs to 14 residues. The DNA of the CDR3 is TGTGCCAGCAAACAAGGCGGGGGGAACTATGGCTACACCTTC. This sequence encodes CASKQGGGNYGYTF.

The chain couples TRBV7-2 to TRBJ2-7, with 10 bases that match TRBD2. Germline-derived CDR1 and CDR2 are SGHTA and FQGNSA. The CDR3 contains 14 residues. Trimming removed 5 bases from V and 5 bases from J; junction bases left unmatched: 6. The DNA for the CDR3 is TGTGCCAGCAGCGCTAGCGGGAGAGACGACGAGCAGTACTTC. This encodes CASSASGRDDEQYF.

V usage is TRBV3-1 (or the pseudogene TRBV3-2) and J usage is TRBJ2-5; 9 bases are a match to TRBD1. V lost 2 bases, J lost 5 bases, and 3 bases stayed unmatched. The CDR3 length is 14 residues. CDR1 and CDR2 from the germline V gene are LGHDT and YNNKEL (reference sequence). DNA of the CDR3: TGTGCCAGCAGCCAAAACAGGGGGCAGGAGACCCAGTACTTC. Translating it yields CASSQNRGQETQYF.

The chain carries TRBV30 and TRBJ2-1; D is uncertain. V was cut by 0 bases and J by 3 bases, with 9 bases left in between. The CDR3 sequence is 14 residues long. Per the germline V gene, CDR1 is GTSNPN and CDR2 is SVGIG (reference sequence). The CDR3 spells CAWSVGRNYNEQFF. CDR3 DNA sequence: TGTGCCTGGAGTGTAGGTAGAAACTACAATGAGCAGTTCTTC.

The chain joins TRBV5-1 to TRBJ1-2; the match to TRBD1 covers 12 bases. The CDR3 contains 18 residues. The V gene end was trimmed by 4 bases and the J gene end by 3 bases; junction bases not matched to a gene: 13. The germline CDR1 and CDR2 sequences are SGHRS and YFSETQ. The CDR3 nucleotides are TGCGCCAGCAGCCTTTCCCCGGGACAGGGGGCAAAGCACTATGGCTACACCTTC. The encoded protein is CASSLSPGQGAKHYGYTF.

The chain couples TRBV7-9 to TRBJ2-1; D perhaps matches TRBD1 (6 bases). V was shortened by 6 bases and J by 4 bases, with 13 bases between the two germline ends. The CDR3 is 14 amino acids. Germline V CDR1 and CDR2: SEHNR, FQNEAQ (reference sequence). The CDR3 coding sequence is TGTGCCAGCAGTCAGGGGCACGATTACAATGAGCAGTTCTTC. This gives the protein CASSQGHDYNEQFF.